The sequence of this T cell receptor beta chain was determined in a study of T cell repertoires in cytomegalovirus infection. The wider study: Evidence of both CMV infection and a matching HLA type came from public TCR beta signatures.

Points from the study as a whole: Ex vivo, HLA-C-restricted CMV-specific TCR beta clonotypes prevailed over the rest of the response.

TCRdb fed the reads into MiXCR, producing one record per CDR3 protein. This table holds around 710,000 distinct CDR3 sequences, about 29% found once. As for this clonotype: Its antigen is undetermined.

Germline assignment: CDR1 SQVTM and CDR2 ANQGSEA. CDR3 size: 13 residues. Trimming removed 4 bases from V and 0 bases from J, with 9 bases in between. This chain connects TRBV29-1 to TRBJ1-1; D not resolved. The material sequenced was cultured CD8+ T cells from PBMCs, taken from culture after CMV antigen stimulation. This receptor was obtained from a human donor in good health (CMV status not recorded). Some clones in this sample may be carry-over from other donors' samples. The CDR3 region has the DNA TGCAGCGTTGCCGGATCCTTGAACACTGAAGCTTTCTTT. Amino acid sequence: CSVAGSLNTEAFF.